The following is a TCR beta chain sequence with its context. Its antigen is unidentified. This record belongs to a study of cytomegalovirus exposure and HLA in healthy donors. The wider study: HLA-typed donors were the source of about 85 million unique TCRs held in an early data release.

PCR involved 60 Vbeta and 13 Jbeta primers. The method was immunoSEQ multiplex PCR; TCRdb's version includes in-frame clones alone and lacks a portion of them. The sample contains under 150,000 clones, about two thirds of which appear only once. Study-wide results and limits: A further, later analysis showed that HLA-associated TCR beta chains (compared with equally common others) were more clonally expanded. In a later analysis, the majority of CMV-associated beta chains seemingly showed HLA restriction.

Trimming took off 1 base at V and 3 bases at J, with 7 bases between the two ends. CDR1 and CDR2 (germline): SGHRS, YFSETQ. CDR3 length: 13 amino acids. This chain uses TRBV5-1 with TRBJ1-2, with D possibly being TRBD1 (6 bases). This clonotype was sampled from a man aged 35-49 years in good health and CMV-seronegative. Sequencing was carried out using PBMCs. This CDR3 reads CASSLPGDYGYTF. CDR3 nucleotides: TGCGCCAGCAGCTTGCCAGGGGACTATGGCTACACCTTC.